This T cell receptor (beta chain) was captured by sequencing in a study of technical replicates of blood from a handful of donors (dated by TCRdb to about 2017). On this clone: Its cognate antigen has yet to be identified. The record has no base qualities; no much larger clone is one base away.

The germline V gene encodes CDR1 SGHTA and CDR2 FQGTGA. V is reduced by 3 bases and J by 0 bases, leaving a spacing of 14 bases between them. The CDR3 measures 16 amino acids from cysteine to phenylalanine. CDR3 DNA only is kept here, 48 bases in frame from base 1. Libraries were built with the immunoSEQ multiplex PCR assay. Entries here come from immuneACCESS through TCRdb and include only in-frame sequences with V and J called. Some clones fail to appear in such tables; in the studies checked, an unresolved V gene covers under half of the shortfall, and the cause of the remainder is unknown. The sample data list roughly 80,000 clones, and around 93% of these were observed just once. Of the sample, roughly 0.25% is held by the ten largest clones.

The chain couples TRBV7-3 to TRBJ1-2, with the D gene not confidently named. This sequence was found in a human donor in good health. Sequencing used T cells isolated from PBMCs. In nucleotide form, the sequence is TGTGCCAGCAGCTTCGACGGGGTAGTATCTAACTATGGCTACACCTTC. Translated, this is CASSFDGVVSNYGYTF.